This T cell receptor (beta chain) was sequenced in a study of early T cells in non-severe SARS-CoV-2 infection. Study information: Chains were not paired, and sequencing was done on bulk RNA from unsorted whole blood. Findings and caveats of the study: VDJdb matching skewed toward anti-spike CD8 responses, missing private and CD4 specificities.

The CDR3 is 11 amino acids. The germline V gene encodes CDR1 SNHLY and CDR2 FYNNEI. Deletions cut 7 bases from V and 2 bases from J, with 5 bases between. A note on this clonotype: Its specificity is unknown.

cDNA molecules, individually, were tagged with unique molecular identifiers. TCRdb used MiXCR to reprocess the 5' RACE reads, holding one entry per CDR3 protein. The sample has tens of thousands of distinct CDR3 sequences; about 14% are singletons. The TCR originated in an adult who was a healthcare worker with PCR-confirmed SARS-CoV-2 infection or an uninfected control (not recorded which). This chain uses TRBV2 with TRBJ2-5, with D unclear. Sequences were derived from whole blood, sampled at baseline. The CDR3 reads CASKLQETQYF. The DNA for the CDR3 is TGTGCCAGCAAGCTACAAGAGACCCAGTACTTC.